This T cell receptor beta chain originates from a study of T cell responses to AZD1222 COVID-19 vaccine. In the study overall: Pooled samples include second doses given at about 4 or 12 weeks. Overall study results and limits: The donor group comprised mostly white British people and more females; the analysis possibly underestimated clonal diversity. The study found vaccine-associated CD4 TCRs spanning spike, dominant at 160-218 and 743-854. After the peak T cell response, and only then, were repertoires sampled.

In germline, CDR1 is SGHTA, CDR2 FQGNSA. The V end lost 6 bases, the J end lost 0 bases, and 14 bases lay between the germline ends. This CDR3 spans 15 amino acids. Sequencing used immunoSEQ multiplex PCR; TCRdb keeps in-frame clones, though not all of them. In the table there are about 150,000 clones, 80% to 95% of which are singletons. With respect to this clone: No antigen is known for it.

The TCR originated in an adult in good health. The chain joins TRBV7-2 to TRBJ1-1; the D is unclear. The source was peripheral blood, collected on day 0 of AZD1222 vaccination. CDR3 in amino acids: CASSSRRTVNTEAFF. CDR3 DNA sequence: TGTGCCAGCAGTTCCCGCCGGACTGTGAACACTGAAGCTTTCTTT.